The 10 T cell receptor beta chains listed next were all sequenced from one sample in a study of tumor and adjacent non-tumor tissue in lung cancer. The library came from three nested PCR rounds adapted from ARM-PCR protocols. Via MiXCR, TCRdb re-called the multiplex PCR reads, giving one row per CDR3 protein. Altogether around 82,000 distinct CDR3 sequences are present, about four fifths being singletons, with the ten largest covering about 51%. The template was RNA from unsorted bulk tissue. This non-tumor lung sample came from over 3 cm beyond the tumor edge. Specimen: distant non-tumor lung tissue. These receptors were collected from a man aged 55 to 70 with non-small cell lung cancer.

The chain joins TRBV11-3 to TRBJ2-2, with 9 bases identical to TRBD2. V lost 4 bases to trimming and J lost 9 bases; unmatched junction nucleotides: 18. The CDR3 loop spans 18 amino acids. Germline values: CDR1 SGHNT, CDR2 YENEEA. The CDR3 loop is CASSSRGAGGNRARELFF. The DNA of the CDR3 is TGTGCCAGCAGCTCCAGGGGAGCGGGAGGAAACAGAGCCCGGGAGCTGTTTTTT.

This clonotype is a singleton in its sample. One end of the junction is discordant with germline, which a read error may explain. The chain combines TRBV28 with TRBJ2-7; D possibly corresponds to TRBD2 (5 bases). The CDR3 contains 14 residues. The germline V gene has CDR1 MDHEN and CDR2 SYDVKM. The chain's CDR3 is CANRLTGVSYEQYF. CDR3 in DNA: TGTGCCAACAGACTAACCGGAGTCTCCTACGAACAGTACTTC.

This clonotype was counted only a few times. This chain joins TRBV28 and TRBJ2-5; D perhaps matches TRBD2 (7 bases). The CDR3 has 15 residues. The germline V and J ends were trimmed by 2 bases and 1 base, with 11 bases remaining between them. Germline values: CDR1 MDHEN, CDR2 SYDVKM. CDR3 protein: CASSLRGGSQETQYF. The CDR3 coding sequence is TGTGCCAGCAGTTTAAGGGGGGGAAGCCAAGAGACCCAGTACTTC.

Comment on this clonotype: Compared with germline, one end of the junction differs, possibly owing to a read error. V is TRBV29-1 and J is TRBJ2-5; possibly TRBD2 for D (7 bases). This CDR3 spans 15 amino acids. Germline CDR1 is SQVTM and CDR2 is ANQGSEA. Written as DNA, the CDR3 is TGTAGCGTTGATGATCGGGACACGGGGGGAGAGACCCAGTACTTC. Protein product: CSVDDRDTGGETQYF.

Comment on this clonotype: The junction shows a germline mismatch at one end, possibly a read error. This chain connects TRBV6-1 to TRBJ2-7; 10 positions agree with TRBD1. Germline assignment: CDR1 MNHNS and CDR2 SASEGT. The CDR3 covers 12 residues. Here the CDR3 DNA reads TGTGCCAGGAGTGTTGGACAGGGGGAGCAATACTTC. It specifies CARSVGQGEQYF.

As regards this clonotype: The CDR3 end shows no conserved phenylalanine or tryptophan, and so a read error is likely. The DNA is omitted, as the CDR3 cannot be located on it reliably, and the CDR3 follows TCRdb's listing. This chain joins TRBV5-4 and TRBJ2-6; the table names TRBD2, a call not compared with the DNA. The germline V gene has CDR1 SGHNT and CDR2 YYREEE (reference sequence). The CDR3 length is 18 residues, termini included. CDR3 sequence: CASSPGAGPPPGANVLTS.

Points on this clonotype: An end of the junction does not agree with germline; a read error may underlie this. This chain joins TRBV11-2 and TRBJ2-3, with 7 bases identical to TRBD2. The CDR3 covers 15 residues. Germline CDR1 reads SGHAT; CDR2 reads FQNNGV. This CDR3 reads CVSSFFLAVSDTQYF. The CDR3 coding sequence is TGTGTCAGCAGCTTTTTCCTAGCGGTGTCAGATACACAGTATTTT.

The chain recombines TRBV5-1 with TRBJ1-2; tentative D call: TRBD1 (6 bases). The V and J ends lost 4 bases and 3 bases respectively, with 10 bases between them. CDR3 size: 13 residues. Germline V gene data show CDR1 as SGHRS and CDR2 as YFSETQ. Here the CDR3 reads CASSVHRDYGYTF. The CDR3 DNA sequence: TGCGCCAGCAGCGTTCACAGGGACTATGGCTACACCTTC. Full variable domain (rest looked up from reference TRBV5-1 and TRBJ1-2): KAGVTQTPRYLIKTRGQQVTLSCSPISGHRSVSWYQQTPGQGLQFLFEYFSETQRNKGNFPGRFSGRQFSNSRSEMNVSTLELGDSALYLCASSVHRDYGYTFGSGTRLTVV.

With regard to this clonotype: Germline is not matched at one junction end, which may reflect a read error. V usage is TRBV11-2 and J usage is TRBJ2-5; tentative D call: TRBD1 (5 bases). CDR1 and CDR2 (germline): SGHAT, FQNNGV. The CDR3 totals 14 residues. CDR3 bases: TGTGCTAGCAGCTCCGTACAGGTTCTGGAGACCAAGTACTTC. Its protein product is CASSSVQVLETKYF.

Concerning this clonotype: Germline is not matched at one junction end, which may reflect a read error. The chain couples TRBV11-3 to TRBJ2-3, with D tentatively TRBD2 (5 bases). Germline assignment: CDR1 SGHNT and CDR2 YENEEA. This CDR3 spans 16 amino acids. CDR3 amino acids: CANSPCTSRVTDTQYF. The CDR3 DNA sequence: TGTGCCAACAGCCCATGCACGTCGAGGGTCACAGATACGCAGTATTTT.